This T cell receptor beta chain was documented in a study of T cell responses to AZD1222 COVID-19 vaccine. About this clone: Antigen unknown.

General study points: Donors were largely white British and mainly female; clonal diversity was possibly underestimated.

There are 12 residues in the CDR3. Trimming removed 10 bases from V and 4 bases from J; junction bases left unmatched: 5. CDR1 and CDR2 (germline): LNHDA, SQIVND (reference sequence). Profiled with immunoSEQ multiplex PCR; TCRdb holds only in-frame clones, not every one. The data show approximately 130,000 clones, about 90% seen once. Sequenced material: peripheral blood, taken on day 0 of AZD1222 vaccination. The receptor's source is an adult in good health. V usage is TRBV19 and J usage is TRBJ2-7, with 9 bases fitting TRBD1. CDR3 protein: CATTGGLYEQYF. CDR3 DNA: TGTGCCACGACAGGGGGACTATACGAGCAGTACTTC. Full variable domain (outside the CDR3, taken from reference TRBV19 and TRBJ2-7): DGGITQSPKYLFRKEGQNVTLSCEQNLNHDAMYWYRQDPGQGLRLIYYSQIVNDFQKGDIAEGYSVSREKKESFPLTVTSAQKNPTAFYLCATTGGLYEQYFGPGTRLTVT.